This is a list of T cell receptor beta chains from one sample in a study of regulatory T cells in long-lasting Graves disease. TCRdb processed the multiplex PCR reads anew with MiXCR; each CDR3 protein has one entry. In the table there are around 450,000 distinct CDR3 sequences, about 15% of which are singletons. These records were also assigned to another study, of T cells in Graves' hyperthyroidism and ophthalmopathy.

This specimen consisted of peripheral blood mononuclear cells (PBMCs), obtained at new diagnosis, from a patient treated with antithyroid drugs. These receptors all stem from a woman aged 40-49 years with Graves disease. Each CDR3 is given with its conserved first and last residue. Fields, in order: J gene, clone size, D gene, V gene, CDR3 protein, CDR3 DNA. The D gene is left open where the match is weak. Size values are once, few and many counts, or a class for expanded clones, and some rows have none.

TRBJ2-5	NA	TRBD2	TRBV5-1	CASSLPTSGGETQYF	TGCGCCAGCAGCTTGCCGACTAGCGGAGGAGAGACCCAGTACTTC
TRBJ2-1	few	TRBD1	TRBV6-2/TRBV6-3	CASSEDRARNEQFF	TGTGCCAGCAGTGAGGACAGGGCTCGGAATGAGCAGTTCTTC
TRBJ2-7	NA	NA	TRBV6-1	CASSDPTVSSYEQYF	TGTGCCAGCAGTGACCCGACCGTAAGCTCCTACGAGCAGTACTTC
TRBJ2-1	many	NA	TRBV6-1	CASGKTGSYNEQFF	TGTGCCAGCGGTAAAACAGGGTCCTACAATGAGCAGTTCTTC
TRBJ1-6	many	NA	TRBV27	CASSFGRAEASYNSPLHF	TGTGCCAGCAGTTTCGGCCGAGCGGAAGCCTCCTATAATTCACCCCTCCACTTT
TRBJ1-2	many	NA	TRBV9	CASSGSRSYGYTF	TGTGCCAGCAGCGGCAGCAGGTCTTATGGCTACACCTTC
TRBJ2-3	many	TRBD1	TRBV11-3	CASSLGQGPPTDTQYF	TGTGCCAGCAGCCTAGGACAGGGTCCCCCCACGGATACGCAGTATTTT
TRBJ2-3	few	TRBD2	TRBV20-1	CSARDLKAGAPDTQYF	TGCAGTGCTAGAGATCTGAAAGCGGGAGCCCCAGATACGCAGTATTTT
TRBJ1-2	many	TRBD1	TRBV28	CASRSGTGGYGYTF	TGTGCCAGCAGATCCGGAACAGGGGGCTATGGCTACACCTTC
TRBJ1-5	few	NA	TRBV6-2/TRBV6-3	CASSETSNQPQHF	TGTGCCAGCAGTGAAACTAGCAATCAGCCCCAGCATTTT
TRBJ2-5	many	NA	TRBV4-2	CASSQRRTQETQYF	TGTGCCAGCAGCCAGAGACGGACCCAAGAGACCCAGTACTTC
TRBJ1-1	many	NA	TRBV12-3/TRBV12-4	CASSPWDLDTEAFF	TGTGCCAGCAGCCCTTGGGACTTGGACACTGAAGCTTTCTTT
TRBJ1-2	many	NA	TRBV2	CASNTGSPGYGYTF	TGTGCCAGCAACACAGGCTCTCCGGGCTATGGCTACACCTTC
TRBJ2-3	many	TRBD2	TRBV6-2/TRBV6-3	CASTGTSGSDGTDTQYF	TGTGCCAGCACCGGGACTAGCGGGAGTGACGGCACAGATACGCAGTATTTT
TRBJ1-5	NA	NA	TRBV28	CASSSPRSGERQPQHF	TGTGCCAGCAGTTCGCCTCGATCGGGGGAACGTCAGCCCCAGCATTTT
TRBJ2-2	many	NA	TRBV2	CASSDERTLNTGELFF	TGTGCCAGCAGTGATGAACGGACTCTTAACACCGGGGAGCTGTTTTTT
TRBJ2-2	many	NA	TRBV7-3	CASSSVAANTGELFF	TGTGCCAGCAGCTCCGTGGCGGCGAACACCGGGGAGCTGTTTTTT
TRBJ2-1	many	NA	TRBV7-8	CASSLARNNEQFF	TGTGCCAGCAGCTTGGCCAGAAACAATGAGCAGTTCTTC
TRBJ1-1	few	NA	TRBV7-9	CASRLGSRTEAFF	TGTGCCAGCAGGCTGGGGAGCCGAACTGAAGCTTTCTTT
TRBJ2-7	few	NA	TRBV28	CASSLSRSYEQYF	TGTGCCAGCAGTTTGTCACGCTCCTACGAGCAGTACTTC
TRBJ1-3	NA	NA	TRBV28	CASSLSPGVTGNTIYF	TGTGCCAGCAGTTTAAGCCCCGGGGTGACTGGAAACACCATATATTTT
TRBJ2-2	many	TRBD2	TRBV10-3	CAISESKGSSGRNTGELFF	TGTGCCATCAGTGAGTCGAAGGGGAGTAGCGGGAGAAACACCGGGGAGCTGTTTTTT
TRBJ2-7	NA	TRBD2	TRBV5-4	CASSSSGRWDEQYF	TGTGCCAGCAGCAGTAGCGGGAGGTGGGACGAGCAGTACTTC
TRBJ2-6	many	NA	TRBV5-6	CASSLPSPGANVLTF	TGTGCCAGCAGCCTCCCCTCCCCTGGGGCCAACGTCCTGACTTTC